The 28 T cell receptor beta chains below were found in one sample sequenced in a study of cytomegalovirus exposure and HLA in healthy donors. The study ran its PCR with 60 Vbeta and 13 Jbeta primers. Clones were read by immunoSEQ multiplex PCR, and TCRdb kept only the in-frame ones, dropping some. The sample shows about 130,000 clones, about 80% of them seen only once. Sequenced material: PBMCs. These receptor sequences come from a man younger than 45 in good health and CMV-seronegative.

J is TRBJ2-7 and V is TRBV5-4, with unresolved D. Germline CDR1 SGHNT, CDR2 YYREEE (reference sequence). V was trimmed by 2 bases and J by 2 bases, leaving 11 bases between them. The CDR3 runs 14 residues. The CDR3 loop reads CASSFRDSTYEQYF. CDR3 sequence (DNA): TGTGCCAGCAGCTTCCGAGACTCAACCTACGAGCAGTACTTC.

This clone was detected once. The chain uses TRBV30 and TRBJ1-4, with 8 bases aligning to TRBD1. Germline-derived CDR1 and CDR2 are GTSNPN and SVGIG (reference sequence). Trimming removed 2 bases from V and 7 bases from J; junction bases left unmatched: 9. This CDR3 region has 15 residues. The CDR3 DNA is TGTGCCTGGAGTTTGCCGGGGACAGGACGTGAAAAACTGTTTTTT. Amino acid sequence: CAWSLPGTGREKLFF. Together with reference TRBV30 and TRBJ1-4, the CDR3 gives the full variable domain: SQTIHQWPATLVQPVGSPLSLECTVEGTSNPNLYWYRQAAGRGLQLLFYSVGIGQISSEVPQNLSASRPQDRQFILSSKKLLLSDSGFYLCAWSLPGTGREKLFFGSGTQLSVL.

This rearrangement joins TRBV5-4 to TRBJ1-1, with 11 bases identical to TRBD1. The trim removed 2 bases at V and 7 bases at J, leaving 4 bases unmatched. Per the germline V gene, CDR1 is SGHNT and CDR2 is YYREEE (reference sequence). CDR3 length: 14 amino acids. CDR3 sequence (DNA): TGTGCCAGCAGCTTCACCGGGACAGGGGGTGAAGCTTTCTTT. Amino acids: CASSFTGTGGEAFF.

The chain couples TRBV2 to TRBJ1-4; 7 bases agree with TRBD1. The CDR3 is 15 amino acids. CDR1 is SNHLY, CDR2 FYNNEI, per germline. Trimming took 6 bases from V and 10 from J; bases not matched to a gene: 14. The CDR3 loop is CASRSTQGLAVKLFF. CDR3 DNA sequence: TGTGCCAGCAGGTCAACACAGGGGTTAGCGGTAAAACTGTTTTTT.

The V and J genes are TRBV7-2 and TRBJ2-7, with D uncertain. The CDR3 sequence is 12 residues long. Germline CDR1 is SGHTA and CDR2 is FQGNSA. V lost 5 bases and J lost 0, with 5 bases in between. CDR3 sequence: CASSKSSYEQYF. CDR3 in DNA: TGTGCCAGCAGCAAGAGCTCCTACGAGCAGTACTTC.

The J gene is TRBJ2-7, the V gene TRBV7-2; the D is unclear. Germline V gene sequence: CDR1 SGHTA, CDR2 FQGNSA. The V and J ends lost 4 bases and 4 bases respectively, with 11 bases between them. The CDR3 has 13 amino acids. CDR3: CASSSTNGYEQYF. Here the CDR3 DNA reads TGTGCCAGCAGCTCAACTAACGGGTACGAGCAGTACTTC.

The gene calls are TRBV15 and TRBJ1-1; D not resolved. The V end lost 0 bases, the J end lost 4 bases, and 12 bases lay between the germline ends. Germline assignment: CDR1 LNHNV and CDR2 YYDKDF (reference sequence). The CDR3 consists of 15 residues. CDR3 amino acids: CATSRDPGLATEAFF. The CDR3 nucleotides are TGTGCCACCAGCAGAGATCCGGGTTTGGCCACTGAAGCTTTCTTT.

This clone has only one observation. J is TRBJ2-3 and V is TRBV7-9; TRBD1 aligns across 7 bases. The germline V gene encodes CDR1 SEHNR and CDR2 FQNEAQ (reference sequence). With 1 base clipped from V and 0 bases from J, the junction kept 10 bases outside the gene matches. This CDR3 is 18 amino acids long. This chain's CDR3 is CASSLGQLHRGSTDTQYF. The CDR3 DNA reads TGTGCCAGCAGCTTAGGACAACTCCACAGGGGAAGCACAGATACGCAGTATTTT.

The V and J genes are TRBV10-1 and TRBJ1-1, with 9 bases matching TRBD1. Germline V gene sequence: CDR1 WNHNN, CDR2 SYGVQD (reference sequence). The V gene end was trimmed by 3 bases and the J gene end by 0 bases; junction bases not matched to a gene: 2. There are 15 residues in the CDR3. The CDR3 is CASSERTGVNTEAFF. CDR3 in DNA: TGCGCCAGCAGTGAACGGACAGGGGTGAACACTGAAGCTTTCTTT.

The chain recombines TRBV19 with TRBJ1-2; a weak D match, TRBD1 (6 bases). CDR1 is LNHDA, CDR2 SQIVND, per germline (reference sequence). CDR3 length: 13 residues. The V and J ends lost 8 bases and 0 bases respectively, with 10 bases between them. In DNA form, the CDR3 reads TGTGCCAGTCACAGGGCTTCTAACTATGGCTACACCTTC. Protein sequence: CASHRASNYGYTF.

This chain connects TRBV9 to TRBJ2-2; the match to TRBD2 covers 12 bases. Per germline, CDR1 SGDLS and CDR2 YYNGEE. Trimming removed 2 bases from V and 2 bases from J; junction bases left unmatched: 1. This CDR3 contains 16 residues. CDR3 sequence: CASSVTSGRNTGELFF. As DNA, the CDR3 is TGTGCCAGCAGCGTGACTAGCGGGAGAAACACCGGGGAGCTGTTTTTT.

This clone was found a few times. The gene calls are TRBV7-9 and TRBJ1-1; the D gene is possibly TRBD1 (6 bases). Germline V gene data show CDR1 as SEHNR and CDR2 as FQNEAQ (reference sequence). The CDR3 has 15 residues. V lost 3 bases to trimming and J lost 1 base, with 12 bases between them. The DNA for the CDR3 is TGTGCCAGCAGCTTTGTACAGGGAGAGAACACTGAAGCTTTCTTT. Translated: CASSFVQGENTEAFF.

This clone was detected only once. The chain uses TRBV18 and TRBJ2-4; D possibly corresponds to TRBD1 (6 bases). This CDR3 is 14 amino acids long. V was cut by 5 bases and J by 2 bases, with 10 bases left in between. Germline CDR1 and CDR2: KGHSH and LQKENI. The DNA of the CDR3 is TGTGCCAGCTCAGAAGGACAGACCAAAAACATTCAGTACTTC. It yields the protein CASSEGQTKNIQYF.

The chain couples TRBV9 to TRBJ2-7; tentatively, D is TRBD2 (6 bases). The CDR3 contains 14 residues. The germline CDR1 and CDR2 sequences are SGDLS and YYNGEE. Trimming left V 3 bases short and J 0 bases short, with 10 bases between. The CDR3 coding sequence is TGTGCCAGCAGCGGCCGGGACTCCTCCTACGAGCAGTACTTC. Translation: CASSGRDSSYEQYF.

The chain carries TRBV29-1 and TRBJ2-1, with D possibly being TRBD2 (6 bases). The CDR3 sequence is 14 residues long. V was pared by 7 bases and J by 3 bases, with 16 bases between. CDR1 is SQVTM and CDR2 is ANQGSEA in the germline V gene. CDR3 coding DNA: TGCAGCGCCCAGCGAGATAGCGGCTACAATGAGCAGTTCTTC. Amino acid sequence: CSAQRDSGYNEQFF.

J is TRBJ1-1 and V is TRBV7-9; 7 bases agree with TRBD1. This CDR3 region has 13 residues. After removal of 5 bases from V and 5 bases from J, the junction contained 5 bases not matched to a gene. The V gene's germline CDR1 is SEHNR and CDR2 FQNEAQ (reference sequence). The CDR3: CASSQTGATEAFF. For the CDR3, the DNA is TGTGCCAGCAGCCAAACAGGGGCAACTGAAGCTTTCTTT.

Of note for this clone: At one of its ends the junction is not consistent with the germline gene, which may arise from a read error. The chain uses TRBV4-1 and TRBJ2-2, with 10 bases matching TRBD2. Germline assignment: CDR1 MGHRA and CDR2 YSYEKL. CDR3 length: 15 residues. CDR3 in amino acids: CASSQLAGVTGGLFF. In DNA form, the CDR3 reads TGCGCCAGCAGCCAACTAGCGGGAGTTACCGGGGGGCTGTTTTTT.

The chain combines TRBV18 with TRBJ1-3; 7 bases match TRBD1. This CDR3 has 16 amino acids. The V gene end was trimmed by 1 base and the J gene end by 4 bases; junction bases not matched to a gene: 7. CDR1 and CDR2 from the germline V gene are KGHSH and LQKENI. The CDR3 spells CASSPLPTGTGNTIYF. The CDR3 coding sequence is TGTGCCAGCTCACCACTCCCGACAGGGACCGGAAACACCATATATTTT. Looking up the rest from reference TRBV18 and TRBJ1-3 gives the full variable domain: NAGVMQNPRHLVRRRGQEARLRCSPMKGHSHVYWYRQLPEEGLKFMVYLQKENIIDESGMPKERFSAEFPKEGPSILRIQQVVRGDSAAYFCASSPLPTGTGNTIYFGEGSWLTVV.

This clone was picked up one time. This chain connects TRBV5-4 to TRBJ2-5; 12 positions match TRBD2. This CDR3 comprises 15 residues. CDR1 SGHNT and CDR2 YYREEE come from the germline V gene (reference sequence). V gave up 4 bases and J gave up 2 bases; unmatched junction bases: 3. The chain's CDR3 is CASSPGLAGQETQYF. CDR3 DNA: TGTGCCAGCAGCCCAGGACTAGCGGGACAAGAGACCCAGTACTTC. The full variable domain, completed using reference TRBV5-4 and TRBJ2-5, is ETGVTQSPTHLIKTRGQQVTLRCSSQSGHNTVSWYQQALGQGPQFIFQYYREEENGRGNFPPRFSGLQFPNYSSELNVNALELDDSALYLCASSPGLAGQETQYFGPGTRLLVL.

The chain recombines TRBV15 with TRBJ2-7, with TRBD1 matching over 10 bases. CDR1 LNHNV and CDR2 YYDKDF come from the germline V gene (reference sequence). The length of the CDR3 is 16 residues. With V trimmed by 1 base and J by 6 bases, 9 bases remained unmatched. The CDR3 protein is CATSRANFDRGPEQYF. In DNA, the CDR3 is TGTGCCACCAGCAGAGCCAACTTCGACAGGGGGCCCGAGCAGTACTTC. The variable domain in full, completed from reference TRBV15 and TRBJ2-7, reads DAMVIQNPRYQVTQFGKPVTLSCSQTLNHNVMYWYQQKSSQAPKLLFHYYDKDFNNEADTPDNFQSRRPNTSFCFLDIRSPGLGDTAMYLCATSRANFDRGPEQYFGPGTRLTVT.

The rearrangement joins TRBV7-9 to TRBJ1-1; 8 bases match TRBD1. Looked up from germline, CDR1 is SEHNR and CDR2 is FQNEAQ (reference sequence). J lost 1 base, V lost 5 bases, and 9 bases had no gene match. CDR3 length equals 16 residues. The CDR3 loop is CASSPRAGTGNTEAFF. CDR3 sequence (DNA): TGTGCCAGCAGCCCTCGGGCCGGGACAGGGAACACTGAAGCTTTCTTT. The whole variable domain, filled in from reference TRBV7-9 and TRBJ1-1, reads DTGVSQNPRHKITKRGQNVTFRCDPISEHNRLYWYRQTLGQGPEFLTYFQNEAQLEKSRLLSDRFSAERPKGSFSTLEIQRTEQGDSAMYLCASSPRAGTGNTEAFFGQGTRLTVV.

The chain links TRBV5-4 to TRBJ2-7, with 12 positions matching TRBD2. J lost 0 bases, V lost 4 bases, and 5 bases had no gene match. Germline lookup yields CDR1 SGHNT and CDR2 YYREEE (reference sequence). The length of the CDR3 is 16 residues. The CDR3 DNA is TGTGCCAGCAGCGGAGGACTAGCGGGGAGCTCCTACGAGCAGTACTTC. The encoded protein is CASSGGLAGSSYEQYF.

The V call is TRBV6-5, the J call TRBJ2-7; 8 bases match TRBD1. The CDR3 runs to 13 residues. Germline CDR1 and CDR2: MNHEY and SVGAGI. The V gene end was trimmed by 3 bases and the J gene end by 6 bases; junction bases not matched to a gene: 4. Written as DNA, the CDR3 is TGTGCCAGCAGTTATACAGGGGGAGGCGAGCAGTACTTC. The encoded protein is CASSYTGGGEQYF.

This clone appeared a single time. The chain joins TRBV9 to TRBJ2-1; 9 bases are a match to TRBD2. Germline assignment: CDR1 SGDLS and CDR2 YYNGEE. This CDR3 has 15 amino acids. V lost 3 bases and J lost 8; bases outside the gene matches: 9. The CDR3 sequence is CASSGRLAAGDEQFF. CDR3 nucleotide sequence: TGTGCCAGCAGCGGCAGACTAGCGGCGGGGGATGAGCAGTTCTTC.

This clone was found a few times. This CDR3 reads CASSYSIREENTEAFF. CDR3 nucleotide sequence: TGTGCCAGCAGTTACTCGATTAGGGAGGAAAACACTGAAGCTTTCTTT. V is TRBV6-5 and J is TRBJ1-1; no definite D call. The V end was cut by 0 bases, the J end by 2 bases, with 13 bases between. The CDR3 has 16 residues. Germline lookup yields CDR1 MNHEY and CDR2 SVGAGI.

The rearrangement links TRBV5-1 to TRBJ2-1, with 15 bases matching TRBD2. The V gene's germline CDR1 is SGHRS and CDR2 YFSETQ. Trimming took 4 bases from V and 8 from J; bases not matched to a gene: 7. This CDR3 has 16 amino acids. The CDR3 region has the DNA TGCGCCAGCAGCCCCCCGGGACTAGCGGGAGGTTATGAGCAGTTCTTC. It translates to CASSPPGLAGGYEQFF.

The rearrangement uses TRBV6-1 and TRBJ1-4, with 7 bases that match TRBD1. The CDR3 spans 17 residues. The J segment lost 0 bases and the V segment lost 3 bases, leaving 7 bases of the junction unmatched. The germline gives CDR1 MNHNS, CDR2 SASEGT. For the CDR3, the DNA is TGTGCCAGCAGTGATAGGACAGGCCCCACAACTAATGAAAAACTGTTTTTT. Protein: CASSDRTGPTTNEKLFF.

In regard to this clone: Likely a read error: the CDR3 ends without its conserved phenylalanine or tryptophan. The chain uses TRBV7-8 and TRBJ2-7; 8 bases line up with TRBD1. The J segment lost 7 bases and the V segment lost 3 bases, leaving 8 bases of the junction unmatched. This CDR3 spans 14 amino acids. From germline, CDR1 is SGHVS and CDR2 FQNEAQ. This chain's CDR3 is CASSFPDRVGEQYL. CDR3 coding DNA: TGTGCCAGCAGCTTCCCGGACAGGGTGGGGGAGCAGTACCTC.